This T cell receptor beta chain was sequenced for a study of post-analysis software for immune sequencing data. Findings and limits, study-wide: Strong same-batch co-clustering of samples appeared with F measure clustering. Among multiple sclerosis patients, normalized Chao1 diversity was significantly below that of controls.

Sequencing libraries made from TCR beta cDNA carried unique molecular identifiers. With roughly 0.9 to 11 million T cells as the source, some 500,000 cDNA molecules resulted. One entry per CDR3 protein, called by TCRdb with MiXCR from the PCR reads. The profile shows under 900,000 distinct CDR3 sequences, about 50% of them singletons. Note on this clonotype: The antigen is not known.

The TCR originated in a girl aged 10 to 17 with multiple sclerosis. What was sequenced was blood.

DNA for the CDR3: TGCAGCGTTGAAGACTCTGGCAGGGGGCTCGAGCAGTACTTC. Translation: CSVEDSGRGLEQYF. This chain joins TRBV29-1 and TRBJ2-7; TRBD1 agrees at 8 bases. J gave up 6 bases and V 0 bases, and 7 bases lay outside the gene matches. The CDR3 covers 14 residues. The germline V gene encodes CDR1 SQVTM and CDR2 ANQGSEA.